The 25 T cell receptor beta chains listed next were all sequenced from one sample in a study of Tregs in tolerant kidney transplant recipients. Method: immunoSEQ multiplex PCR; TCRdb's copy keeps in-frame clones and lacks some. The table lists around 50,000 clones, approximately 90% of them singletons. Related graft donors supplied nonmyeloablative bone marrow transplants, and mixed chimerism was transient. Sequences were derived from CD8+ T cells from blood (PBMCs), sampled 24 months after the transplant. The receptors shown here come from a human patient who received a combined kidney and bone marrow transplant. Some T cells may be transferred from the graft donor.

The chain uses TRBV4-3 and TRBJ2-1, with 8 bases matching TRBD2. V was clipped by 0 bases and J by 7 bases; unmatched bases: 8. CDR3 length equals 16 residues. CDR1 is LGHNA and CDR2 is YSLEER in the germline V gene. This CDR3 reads CASSQDLAGGHNEQFF. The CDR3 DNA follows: TGCGCCAGCAGCCAAGACTTGGCGGGAGGCCATAATGAGCAGTTCTTC.

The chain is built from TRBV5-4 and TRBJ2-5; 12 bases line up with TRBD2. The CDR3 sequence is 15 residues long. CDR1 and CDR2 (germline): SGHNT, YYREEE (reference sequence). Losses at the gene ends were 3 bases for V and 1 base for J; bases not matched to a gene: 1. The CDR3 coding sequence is TGTGCCAGCAGCTGGGGACTAGCGGGCCAAGAGACCCAGTACTTC. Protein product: CASSWGLAGQETQYF.

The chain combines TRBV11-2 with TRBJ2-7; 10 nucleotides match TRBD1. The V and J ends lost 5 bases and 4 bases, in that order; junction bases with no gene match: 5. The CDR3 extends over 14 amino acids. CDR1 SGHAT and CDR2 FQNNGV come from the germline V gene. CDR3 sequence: CASSTGQGIYEQYF. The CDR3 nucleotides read TGTGCCAGCAGCACGGGACAGGGGATATACGAGCAGTACTTC. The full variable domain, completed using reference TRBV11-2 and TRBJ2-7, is EAGVAQSPRYKIIEKRQSVAFWCNPISGHATLYWYQQILGQGPKLLIQFQNNGVVDDSQLPKDRFSAERLKGVDSTLKIQPAKLEDSAVYLCASSTGQGIYEQYFGPGTRLTVT.

CDR3 sequence (DNA): TGTGCCAGCAGCTTAGGAGGGCCCCCAGATACGCAGTATTTT. It codes for CASSLGGPPDTQYF. This rearrangement joins TRBV7-9 to TRBJ2-3, with TRBD2 as a possible D gene (5 bases). This CDR3 region has 14 residues. Germline assignment: CDR1 SEHNR and CDR2 FQNEAQ (reference sequence). Trimming pared 1 base from V and 4 bases from J, leaving 9 bases between.

As DNA, the CDR3 is TGTGCCAGCAGTTTATTGGGCAGGGAGAACACTGAAGCTTTCTTT. The encoded protein is CASSLLGRENTEAFF. The chain combines TRBV27 with TRBJ1-1; D is possibly TRBD1 (5 bases). Germline loops: CDR1 MNHEY, CDR2 SMNVEV (reference sequence). V dropped 1 base and J dropped 1 base, with 10 bases sitting between them. The CDR3 runs 15 residues.

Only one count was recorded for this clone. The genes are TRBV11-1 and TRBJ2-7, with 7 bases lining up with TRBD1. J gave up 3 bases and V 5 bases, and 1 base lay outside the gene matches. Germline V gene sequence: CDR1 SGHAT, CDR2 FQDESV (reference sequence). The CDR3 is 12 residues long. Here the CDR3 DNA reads TGTGCCAGCAGCGGGGACAGCTACGAGCAGTACTTC. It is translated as CASSGDSYEQYF.

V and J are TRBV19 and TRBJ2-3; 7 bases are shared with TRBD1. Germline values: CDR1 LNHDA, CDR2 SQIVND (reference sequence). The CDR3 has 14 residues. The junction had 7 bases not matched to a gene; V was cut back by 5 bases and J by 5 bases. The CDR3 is CASSPRQGGDTQYF. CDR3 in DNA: TGTGCCAGTAGTCCCCGACAGGGTGGAGATACGCAGTATTTT.

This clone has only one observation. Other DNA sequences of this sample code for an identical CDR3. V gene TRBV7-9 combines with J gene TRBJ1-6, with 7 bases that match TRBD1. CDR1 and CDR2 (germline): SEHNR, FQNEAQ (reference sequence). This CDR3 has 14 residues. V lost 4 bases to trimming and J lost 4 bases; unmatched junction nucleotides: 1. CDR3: CASSSGGYNSPLHF. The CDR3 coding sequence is TGTGCCAGCAGCTCAGGGGGGTATAATTCACCCCTCCACTTT.

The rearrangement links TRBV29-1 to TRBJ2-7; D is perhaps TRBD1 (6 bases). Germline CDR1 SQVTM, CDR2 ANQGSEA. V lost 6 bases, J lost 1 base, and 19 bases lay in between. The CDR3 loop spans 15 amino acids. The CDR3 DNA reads TGCAGCGTGGCGGTCCGGGACATTCTTTCCTACGAGCAGTACTTC. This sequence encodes CSVAVRDILSYEQYF.

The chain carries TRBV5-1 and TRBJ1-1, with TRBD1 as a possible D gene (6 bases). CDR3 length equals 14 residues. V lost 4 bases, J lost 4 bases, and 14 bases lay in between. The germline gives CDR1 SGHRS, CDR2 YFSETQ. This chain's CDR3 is CASSVEQGFTEAFF. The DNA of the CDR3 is TGCGCCAGCAGCGTAGAACAGGGATTCACTGAAGCTTTCTTT.

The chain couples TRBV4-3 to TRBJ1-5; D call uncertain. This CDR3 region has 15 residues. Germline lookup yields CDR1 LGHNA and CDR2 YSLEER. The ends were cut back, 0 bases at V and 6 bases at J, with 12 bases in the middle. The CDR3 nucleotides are TGCGCCAGCAGCCAAGACAGAACAGTGAGTCAGCCCCAGCATTTT. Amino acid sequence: CASSQDRTVSQPQHF.

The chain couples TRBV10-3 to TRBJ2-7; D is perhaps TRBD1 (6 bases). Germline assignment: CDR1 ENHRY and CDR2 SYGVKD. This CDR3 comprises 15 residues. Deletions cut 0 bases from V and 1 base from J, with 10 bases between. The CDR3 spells CAISESEDSSYEQYF. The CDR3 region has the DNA TGTGCCATCAGTGAGTCGGAGGACAGTTCCTACGAGCAGTACTTC.

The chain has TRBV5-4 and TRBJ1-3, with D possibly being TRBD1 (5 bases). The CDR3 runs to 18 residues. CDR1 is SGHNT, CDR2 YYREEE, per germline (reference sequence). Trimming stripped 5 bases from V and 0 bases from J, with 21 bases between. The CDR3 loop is CASSPTMGTGRSGNTIYF. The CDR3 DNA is TGTGCCAGCAGTCCAACCATGGGAACAGGTCGCTCTGGAAACACCATATATTTT.

The CDR3 is CASSYSIGQLYEQYF. In DNA, the CDR3 is TGTGCCAGCAGTTACTCGATAGGACAGCTCTACGAGCAGTACTTC. This chain uses TRBV6-6 with TRBJ2-7, with D possibly being TRBD1 (6 bases). V gave up 0 bases and J gave up 3 bases, with 12 bases separating them. Germline CDR1 is MNHNY and CDR2 is SVGAGI (reference sequence). There are 15 residues in the CDR3.

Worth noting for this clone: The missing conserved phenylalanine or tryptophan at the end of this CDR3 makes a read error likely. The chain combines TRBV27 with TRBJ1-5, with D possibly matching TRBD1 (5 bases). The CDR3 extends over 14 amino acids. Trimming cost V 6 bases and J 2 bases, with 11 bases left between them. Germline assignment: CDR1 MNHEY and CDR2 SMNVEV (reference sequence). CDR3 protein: CASRNGGGNQPQHL. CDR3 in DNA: TGTGCCAGCAGAAACGGGGGGGGCAATCAGCCCCAGCATCTT.

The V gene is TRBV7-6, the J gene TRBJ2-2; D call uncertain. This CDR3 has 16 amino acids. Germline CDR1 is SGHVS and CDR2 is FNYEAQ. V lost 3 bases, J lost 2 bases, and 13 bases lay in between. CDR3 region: CASSFRVEKNTGELFF. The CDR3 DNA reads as TGTGCCAGCAGCTTTCGTGTAGAGAAAAACACCGGGGAGCTGTTTTTT.

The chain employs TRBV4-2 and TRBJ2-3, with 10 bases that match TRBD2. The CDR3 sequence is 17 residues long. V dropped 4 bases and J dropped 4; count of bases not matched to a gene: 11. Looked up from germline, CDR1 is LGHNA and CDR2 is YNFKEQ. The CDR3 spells CASSPRIAGGWADTQYF. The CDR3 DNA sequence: TGTGCCAGCAGCCCCCGTATAGCGGGAGGTTGGGCAGATACGCAGTATTTT.

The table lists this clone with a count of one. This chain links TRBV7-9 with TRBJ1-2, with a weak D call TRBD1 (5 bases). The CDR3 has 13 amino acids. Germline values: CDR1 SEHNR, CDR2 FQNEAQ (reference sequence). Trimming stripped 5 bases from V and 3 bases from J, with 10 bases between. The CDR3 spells CASSPPGDYGYTF. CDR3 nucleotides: TGTGCCAGCAGCCCGCCGGGGGACTATGGCTACACCTTC.

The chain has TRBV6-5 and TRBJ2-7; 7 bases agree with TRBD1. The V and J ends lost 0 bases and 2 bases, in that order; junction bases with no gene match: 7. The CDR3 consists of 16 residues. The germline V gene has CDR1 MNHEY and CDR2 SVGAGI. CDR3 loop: CASSYSTGPNTYEQYF. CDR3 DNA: TGTGCCAGCAGTTACTCGACAGGGCCAAATACCTACGAGCAGTACTTC.

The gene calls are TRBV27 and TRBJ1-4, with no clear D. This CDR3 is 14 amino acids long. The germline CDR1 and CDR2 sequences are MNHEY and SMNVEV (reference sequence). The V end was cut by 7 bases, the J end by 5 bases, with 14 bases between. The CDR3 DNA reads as TGTGCCAGCACCGAGGGAGGAGGGAATGAAAAACTGTTTTTT. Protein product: CASTEGGGNEKLFF.

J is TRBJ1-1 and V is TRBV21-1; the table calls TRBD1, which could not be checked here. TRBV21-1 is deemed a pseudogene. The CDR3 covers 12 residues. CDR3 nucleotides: TGTGCCACTCCTACCAGGACACTTGAAGCTTTCTTT. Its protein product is CATPTRTLEAFF.

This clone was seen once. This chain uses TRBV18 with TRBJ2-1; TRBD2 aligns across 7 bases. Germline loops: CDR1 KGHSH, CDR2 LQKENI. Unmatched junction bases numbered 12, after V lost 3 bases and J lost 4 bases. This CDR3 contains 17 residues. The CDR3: CASSPGFKGGPYNEQFF. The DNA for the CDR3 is TGTGCCAGCTCACCGGGGTTTAAGGGAGGGCCGTACAATGAGCAGTTCTTC.

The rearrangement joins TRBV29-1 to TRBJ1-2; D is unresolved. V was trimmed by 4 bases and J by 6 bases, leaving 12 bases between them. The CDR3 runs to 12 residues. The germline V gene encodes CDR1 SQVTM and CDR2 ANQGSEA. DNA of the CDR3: TGCAGCGTTGTTGAGGGCGCGGATGGCTACACCTTC. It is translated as CSVVEGADGYTF.

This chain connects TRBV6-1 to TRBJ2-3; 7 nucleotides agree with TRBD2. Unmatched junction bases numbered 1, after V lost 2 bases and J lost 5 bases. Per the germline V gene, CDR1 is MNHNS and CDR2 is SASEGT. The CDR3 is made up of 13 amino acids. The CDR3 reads CASSELAVDTQYF. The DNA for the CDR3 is TGTGCCAGCAGTGAACTAGCGGTAGATACGCAGTATTTT.

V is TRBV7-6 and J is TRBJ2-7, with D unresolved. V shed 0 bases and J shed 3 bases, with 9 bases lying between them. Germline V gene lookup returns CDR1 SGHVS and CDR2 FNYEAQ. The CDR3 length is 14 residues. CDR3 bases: TGTGCCAGCAGCTTAGCGCAGGTCGGCTACGAGCAGTACTTC. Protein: CASSLAQVGYEQYF.